The source of this T cell receptor (beta chain) is a study of blood T cell repertoires in COVID-19. As for the study in general: Spain, Italy and the United States supplied samples that represented acute and convalescent COVID-19.

The repertoire was sequenced with immunoSEQ multiplex PCR; TCRdb's copy has only in-frame clones and lacks some. Altogether around 380,000 clones are present, roughly 77% being singletons, with the ten largest covering about 1.2%. The junction had 4 bases not matched to a gene; V was cut back by 3 bases and J by 0 bases. The CDR3 is made up of 15 amino acids. In germline, CDR1 is GTSNPN, CDR2 SVGIG (reference sequence). Sequenced input: peripheral blood. This clonotype was sampled from a human donor with acute or convalescent COVID-19. The donor label of this sample is uncertain. The V call is TRBV30, the J call TRBJ2-1; 8 nucleotides line up with TRBD2. The CDR3 here is CAWSGGTSSYNEQFF. The CDR3 DNA reads TGTGCCTGGAGCGGGGGGACTAGCTCCTACAATGAGCAGTTCTTC.